These 9 T cell receptor beta chains share one sample of origin, sequenced in a study of beta chain features in type 1 diabetes. Expressed TCRB transcripts got sequenced, as all isolated RNA was reverse transcribed. Assay: immunoSEQ multiplex PCR; the TCRdb copy retains only in-frame clones and omits some. Here the sample spans approximately 470,000 clones, 30% being singletons. The sequencing input was naive CD4+ T cells from blood. The origin of the receptors is a man between 18 and 29 years old in good health.

This chain links TRBV30 with TRBJ2-1; TRBD1 might be the D (6 bases). Looked up from germline, CDR1 is GTSNPN and CDR2 is SVGIG (reference sequence). V was shortened by 4 bases and J by 2 bases, with 9 bases between the two germline ends. This CDR3 has 13 residues. The CDR3: CAWNAGAYNEQFF. The CDR3 nucleotides are TGTGCCTGGAACGCAGGGGCCTACAATGAGCAGTTCTTC. The full variable domain, its missing parts supplied by reference TRBV30 and TRBJ2-1, is SQTIHQWPATLVQPVGSPLSLECTVEGTSNPNLYWYRQAAGRGLQLLFYSVGIGQISSEVPQNLSASRPQDRQFILSSKKLLLSDSGFYLCAWNAGAYNEQFFGPGTRLTVL.

The chain uses TRBV6-1 and TRBJ1-5, with D possibly TRBD1 on 5 matching bases. The CDR3 runs to 14 residues. Germline CDR1 and CDR2: MNHNS and SASEGT. V was cut by 2 bases and J by 7 bases, with 12 bases left in between. The CDR3 bases are TGTGCCAGCAGTGAAAGGGGTGGGGGACAGCCCCAGCATTTT. Translation: CASSERGGGQPQHF.

The rearrangement joins TRBV30 to TRBJ2-7, with D uncertain. The germline V gene encodes CDR1 GTSNPN and CDR2 SVGIG (reference sequence). The CDR3 sequence is 12 residues long. V shed 7 bases and J shed 3 bases, with 13 bases lying between them. In DNA, the CDR3 is TGTGCCTACCGTTCAAGGGTCTACGAGCAGTACTTC. This encodes CAYRSRVYEQYF.

The chain couples TRBV7-9 to TRBJ1-1; weak D call: TRBD1 (5 bases). CDR1 SEHNR and CDR2 FQNEAQ come from the germline V gene (reference sequence). Between the trimmed V and J ends, which lost 5 bases and 1 base, there was a span of 14 bases. The CDR3 contains 15 residues. The CDR3 bases are TGTGCCAGCAGCGCGTCCGGGGCGGAGAACACTGAAGCTTTCTTT. Translating it yields CASSASGAENTEAFF.

The rearrangement links TRBV29-1 to TRBJ1-5; 8 bases are shared with TRBD1. The CDR3 loop spans 12 amino acids. The J segment lost 7 bases and the V segment lost 7 bases, leaving 6 bases of the junction unmatched. CDR1 is SQVTM and CDR2 is ANQGSEA in the germline V gene. The CDR3 DNA follows: TGCAGCGCTGGTGACAGGGGACAGCCCCAGCATTTT. As protein: CSAGDRGQPQHF.

There are a few counts of this clone. J is TRBJ2-1 and V is TRBV6-5; 11 bases agree with TRBD2. This CDR3 region has 16 residues. After removal of 4 bases from V and 4 bases from J, the junction contained 6 bases not matched to a gene. Per germline, CDR1 MNHEY and CDR2 SVGAGI. The CDR3 DNA reads as TGTGCCAGCAGTTCCCTACTAGCGGGAGCTTACAATGAGCAGTTCTTC. It encodes CASSSLLAGAYNEQFF.

This clone was recorded a few times. The chain carries TRBV30 and TRBJ2-1, with D tentatively TRBD2 (5 bases). V was shortened by 2 bases and J by 8 bases, with 10 bases between the two germline ends. The CDR3 consists of 12 residues. Per the germline V gene, CDR1 is GTSNPN and CDR2 is SVGIG (reference sequence). CDR3 nucleotide sequence: TGTGCCTGGAGTCCCCTAGCTCATGAGCAGTTCTTC. Translating gives CAWSPLAHEQFF.

This clone has just a few counts. The chain uses TRBV11-2 and TRBJ2-1, with a possible D match to TRBD1 (6 bases). Germline V gives CDR1 SGHAT, CDR2 FQNNGV. The V and J ends lost 7 bases and 6 bases respectively, with 19 bases between them. The length of the CDR3 is 15 residues. This CDR3 reads CASTKWGHNGNEQFF. DNA for the CDR3: TGTGCCAGCACCAAATGGGGACACAACGGCAATGAGCAGTTCTTC.

The chain combines TRBV19 with TRBJ2-7; D possibly uses TRBD1 or TRBD2 (5 bases each). Per germline, CDR1 LNHDA and CDR2 SQIVND (reference sequence). The CDR3 totals 14 residues. The germline V and J ends were trimmed by 4 bases and 4 bases, with 14 bases remaining between them. CDR3 sequence reads: CASSTGTEPYEQYF. The DNA of the CDR3 is TGTGCCAGTAGTACCGGGACGGAGCCTTACGAGCAGTACTTC. Drawing the rest from reference TRBV19 and TRBJ2-7, the complete variable domain is DGGITQSPKYLFRKEGQNVTLSCEQNLNHDAMYWYRQDPGQGLRLIYYSQIVNDFQKGDIAEGYSVSREKKESFPLTVTSAQKNPTAFYLCASSTGTEPYEQYFGPGTRLTVT.